Here is one T cell receptor (beta chain) with its context. The specificity of this receptor is unknown. Base qualities are not provided; no much larger clone lies one nucleotide away. The sample originates from a study of cytomegalovirus exposure and HLA in healthy donors (dated by TCRdb to the late 2010s). About the full investigation: In an earlier analysis of some 550 of the donors, 250 to 300 Gb of sequence data and approximately 120 million unique TCR beta sequences from 150 million to 200 million T cells were reported. All discovery cohort repertoires had been generated on a single sequencing platform. Donor age, sex, ethnicity and CMV serostatus were compiled together with the repertoire data. The aim of the study was to test whether cataloging public T cell receptors could identify signatures of past pathogen exposure. Because of strong linkage in the cohort, a few DR-DQ haplotypes were treated as single units for association and clustering. Of the approximately 400 genotyped donors, around 81% fell in the genetic ancestry cluster associated with self-reported Caucasian donors. Besides the first cohort of roughly 660 subjects, a separate validation cohort made up of some 110 different subjects was used. A later analysis re-examined previously published TCR beta repertoires from more than 600 donors and added high-resolution HLA genotyping to investigate patterns of TCR occurrence. On average, roughly 200,000 unique TCR beta nucleotide sequences were sequenced per donor among a few hundred genotyped donors of the cohort, with roughly 18% of those sequences being non-productive. HLA typing covered class I and class II loci at four-digit resolution. The number of typed donors differed by locus: 629-630 for A, B, C, DRB1 and DQB1; 500 to 550 for DQA1; 606 for DPA1; and roughly 450 for DPB1. High-throughput TCR immunosequencing, statistical association of individual TCRs with disease status, and machine learning were combined to predict cytomegalovirus infection status. The later analysis used no new phenotypic data to find candidate immune exposures, relying instead on TCR beta sequences and their occurrence across donors. Using immunosequencing, the study profiled T cell repertoires from 500 to 800 subjects and related those repertoires to cytomegalovirus serostatus. An early release that covered about 600 HLA-typed donors contained about 290 gigabases of sequencing data and about 93 million unique TCR sequences. In an earlier analysis of about 590 of the donors, high-throughput TCR beta sequencing was used to judge whether each TCR beta V gene segment behaved as functional or pseudogenic. A later genetic analysis used genome-wide SNP genotypes for about 65% of the 666 donors, treating that subset as a discovery cohort.

CDR1 and CDR2, looked up from the germline V gene, are LGHNA and YNFKEQ. V trim: 1 base; J trim: 6 bases; unmatched bases: 3. Counted from cysteine to phenylalanine, this CDR3 has 14 amino acids. Kept here is only the CDR3 DNA, which spans 42 bases and is read in frame from base 1. Library construction relied on the immunoSEQ multiplex PCR assay. For the multiplex PCR, a mixture combining 60 forward primers for TCR Vbeta segments and 13 reverse primers for TCR Jbeta segments was used. The CDR3 region of rearranged TCR beta genes was amplified from genomic DNA with a multiplex PCR assay. Amplified TCR beta libraries were sequenced as 87-base-pair reads on the Illumina HiSeq System. Concerning the study's data processing: A later analysis counted some 74 million unique TCR beta chains across the 550 to 800 repertoires, and around 9.9 million of these chains were shared by at least two donors. To remove PCR and sequencing errors, raw reads were error-corrected and collapsed into unique sequences using a nearest-neighbor algorithm that merged closely related sequences. To assign V, D and J gene segments, CDR3 sequences were aligned to IMGT reference sequences. For a sequence to be retained, a match of at least six nucleotides was required to both a V gene segment and a J gene segment. Rearrangements were classified as productive when the CDR3 lacked stop codons and remained in frame with V and J, and all other rearrangements were classified as non-productive. CDR3 was defined by IMGT convention, running from the second conserved V-encoded cysteine to the conserved J-encoded phenylalanine. The earlier analysis of about 570 of the donors excluded any sequence lacking an unambiguous match to a single V gene segment. An earlier analysis of just under 600 of the donors called V segments functional above 56.7% productive rearrangements and segregating when the between-donor standard deviation exceeded 5%. A statistical classification framework was built for diagnosing cytomegalovirus status from the catalog of TCR beta chain sequences. In a later analysis, TCR nucleotide sequences were compared against IMGT/GENE-DB human TR gene sequences so that V and J genes could be assigned. A later analysis assigned CDR3 sequences and most-parsimonious VDJ recombination scenarios with the TCRdist pipeline. In a later analysis, each TCR beta chain was defined by its CDR3 amino acid sequence together with its V-gene family, and reads lacking a unique V-gene family were excluded. In a later analysis, 550 to 650 highly shared, low-generation-probability nucleotide sequences were removed to address suspected cross-contamination and a sequencing artifact. For each public chain, a later analysis derived a clonal expansion index from normalized ranks of inferred template counts within each repertoire. A later analysis computed generation probabilities with a VDJ recombination model fitted to out-of-frame rearrangements, and checked the results against IGoR. A later analysis scored TCR-TCR, TCR-HLA and TCR-CMV co-occurrence with hypergeometric tests, applying a repertoire-size bias correction to TCR pairs. To estimate false discovery rates, a later analysis permuted the HLA or CMV assignments 20 times. In a later analysis, co-occurring TCRs were grouped using DBSCAN, with TCRdist sequence similarity added in when clustering inside HLA-allele-positive subsets. For co-occurrence clustering, repertoires with fewer than 30,000 or more than 120,000 public chains were excluded, along with four or five repertoires with anomalous nucleotide sharing. TCRdb obtained this table from immuneACCESS and retained in-frame rearrangements with V and J assigned. These tables miss some clones; where compared with another copy, unresolved V genes account for less than half of the shortfall, and the remainder is unexplained. V and J calls and clone size are given by that table; D and trimming were obtained from the DNA. Counted in this sample were 85,000 to 120,000 clones; approximately 80% of them appeared once. The top ten constitute 3.5% to 4% of the sample.

The cohort consisted of some 730 healthy bone marrow donors. At the time of sampling, all cohort members were nominally healthy, though unrecorded immune exposures were likely present. The donor tested CMV seronegative and was one of the 352 seronegative cohort members. Every donor gave a peripheral blood sample, and the peripheral blood mononuclear cells from that sample were used for TCR beta sequencing. Genomic DNA was extracted from the blood cell samples with the Qiagen DNeasy Blood Extraction Kit. Broad study findings and their caveats: Several of the top co-occurrence clusters appeared to be linked to parvovirus B19, influenza, CMV and Epstein-Barr virus, according to a later analysis. When HLA alleles, especially DR and DQ, strongly co-occurred, TCR associations were difficult to assign to individual alleles. A cluster of highly shared sequence variants was judged likely to represent a technical artifact of the sequencing pipeline. Correlated functional status among segregating V segments might be attributable to linkage disequilibrium, but an unknown experimental factor could not be ruled out. In a later analysis, TCR association rates were found to vary across HLA loci, with the most associated TCRs seen for DRB1 alleles and the fewest for HLA-C alleles. For the cohort, immune exposure information was limited to CMV serostatus. An association between a missense DCLRE1C variant and V-gene and J-gene trimming of TCR beta chains was found in a later genetic analysis and replicated in an independent cohort. Because some donors lacked HLA typing at each locus, the association tests relied only on the typed subset. A further reported finding was that TCR beta sequences accurately predicted the HLA-A and HLA-B alleles for most subjects in the first cohort. Most TCR sequences were seen in very few donors, while some public TCRs were found in many individuals. The classifier was reported to diagnose cytomegalovirus status with high specificity and sensitivity in both the original cohort and the validation cohort. In a later analysis, most CMV-associated TCR beta chains were found to appear HLA-restricted, with HLA associations seemingly driven largely by CMV exposure. Fewer than 20 rarely observed V segments, including chromosome 9 orphons, were excluded from the earlier analysis of 550 to 700 of the donors because counts were too low. The study gave a list of 150 to 200 TCR beta chains associated with cytomegalovirus. In a later analysis, HLA-associated TCR beta chains showed more clonal expansion and lower generation probabilities than non-associated chains that were equally common. Compared with the roughly 700-donor mean, donors in an Asian-associated ancestry cluster had fewer N-insertions in productive TCRs, according to a later genetic analysis. In vitro tests confirmed that a few of the cytomegalovirus-associated TCR beta chains recognize cytomegalovirus antigens. Some IMGT-functional V segments, including TRBV6-2 and TRBV6-3, could not be told apart with the 87-base-pair reads, so those segments were excluded. Only TCR beta chains were sequenced in this cohort, and the absence of alpha or paired-chain data limited detectable features. The presence/absence analyses assumed that sequencing depth was roughly uniform across donors, and that assumption may not be true. The authors suggested that the approach could potentially be generalized to other disease states and immunological phenotypes. Specific HLA alleles were associated with more than 15,000 TCR beta sequences at a false discovery rate of 0.05 in a later analysis. Broadly in line with IMGT annotations, most TCR beta V segments showed up in productive rearrangements about 90% or about 30% of the time in an earlier analysis of 587 of the donors.

Material: PBMCs. The sequence came from a man aged 55 to 70 in good health and CMV-seronegative. The chain is encoded by TRBV4-2 joined to TRBJ2-4; the junction holds 7 bases that match TRBD1. This receptor has the CDR3 CASSQVDRANIQYF. The DNA is as follows: TGTGCCAGCAGCCAAGTCGACAGGGCAAACATTCAGTACTTC.